These 2 T cell receptor beta chains came from one sample sequenced in a study of blood T cell repertoires in COVID-19. The repertoire was sequenced with immunoSEQ multiplex PCR; TCRdb's copy has only in-frame clones and lacks some. The sample carries about 56,000 clones, 89% recorded once. Material: peripheral blood. Receptors were obtained from a woman between 55 and 75 years old with COVID-19, enrolled during active disease.

This clone was recorded only once. The chain carries TRBV5-6 and TRBJ2-1; the D gene is possibly TRBD1 (5 bases). The germline gives CDR1 SGHDT, CDR2 YYEEEE. The CDR3 runs 16 residues. V lost 3 bases and J lost 0, with 13 bases in between. CDR3 bases: TGTGCCAGCAGCTATGACAGAATCAGCTCCTACAATGAGCAGTTCTTC. It translates to CASSYDRISSYNEQFF.

The chain carries TRBV19 and TRBJ1-1, with TRBD1 matching over 9 bases. Trimming removed 2 bases from V and 6 bases from J; junction bases left unmatched: 4. The CDR3 is 14 amino acids. The germline V gene encodes CDR1 LNHDA and CDR2 SQIVND (reference sequence). CDR3 in amino acids: CASSIIGTGSEAFF. CDR3 DNA sequence: TGTGCCAGTAGTATAATAGGGACAGGGTCTGAAGCTTTCTTT.